One and the same sample provided the 24 T cell receptor beta chains below, sequenced in a study of blood T cell repertoires in COVID-19. Assay used: immunoSEQ multiplex PCR; TCRdb lists only in-frame clones, some missing. This table holds under 80,000 clones, approximately 80% found once. Sequenced input: peripheral blood. The receptors derive from a human donor in a cohort sampled during active COVID-19.

The chain combines TRBV7-2 with TRBJ1-2; TRBD1 might be the D (5 bases). V lost 1 base and J 2 bases, leaving 11 bases between the germline ends. Germline CDR1 is SGHTA and CDR2 is FQGNSA. This CDR3 spans 15 amino acids. The CDR3: CASSLEPGGNYGYTF. In DNA form, the CDR3 reads TGTGCCAGCAGCTTAGAGCCGGGGGGGAACTATGGCTACACCTTC.

This clone was counted a single time. The J gene is TRBJ2-3, the V gene TRBV9; a weak D match, TRBD2 (7 bases). The germline gives CDR1 SGDLS, CDR2 YYNGEE. This CDR3 has 15 amino acids. V lost 4 bases and J lost 4, with 16 bases in between. The CDR3 reads CASSSMGGGSDTQYF. The DNA of the CDR3 is TGTGCCAGCAGCTCCATGGGGGGGGGCTCAGATACGCAGTATTTT.

This rearrangement joins TRBV5-5 to TRBJ1-1; D might be TRBD1 (5 bases). Germline V gene sequence: CDR1 SGHKS, CDR2 YYEKEE (reference sequence). This CDR3 is built from 15 residues. Trimming left V 3 bases short and J 1 base short, with 13 bases between. The CDR3 nucleotides read TGTGCCAGCAGCTCTGGTGGGGGGGAGAACACTGAAGCTTTCTTT. Translation gives CASSSGGGENTEAFF. The complete variable domain, with remaining parts taken from reference TRBV5-5 and TRBJ1-1, reads DAGVTQSPTHLIKTRGQQVTLRCSPISGHKSVSWYQQVLGQGPQFIFQYYEKEERGRGNFPDRFSARQFPNYSSELNVNALLLGDSALYLCASSSGGGENTEAFFGQGTRLTVV.

The chain is built from TRBV11-1 and TRBJ2-5; D is perhaps TRBD2 (6 bases). Per the germline V gene, CDR1 is SGHAT and CDR2 is FQDESV (reference sequence). Trimming stripped 5 bases from V and 0 bases from J, with 16 bases between. The CDR3 loop spans 16 amino acids. CDR3 amino acids: CASSRRRPSDQETQYF. CDR3 nucleotide sequence: TGTGCCAGCAGCCGACGACGCCCTAGCGACCAAGAGACCCAGTACTTC.

The CDR3 DNA reads TGTGCCAGCAGCTGGGGACAGAACACTGAAGCTTTCTTT. Translating it yields CASSWGQNTEAFF. The V call is TRBV7-8, the J call TRBJ1-1; D possibly corresponds to TRBD1 (6 bases). The CDR3 has 13 residues. Trimming stripped 4 bases from V and 1 base from J, with 7 bases between. The germline CDR1 and CDR2 sequences are SGHVS and FQNEAQ.

The V gene is TRBV5-4, the J gene TRBJ1-1, with a tentative D call TRBD1 (6 bases). The CDR3 has 14 amino acids. With 4 bases removed from V and 4 bases from J, the gap between germline ends came to 14 bases. Germline CDR1 reads SGHNT; CDR2 reads YYREEE (reference sequence). The CDR3: CASSRTGLVTEAFF. The CDR3 DNA sequence: TGTGCCAGCAGCCGAACAGGGCTTGTCACTGAAGCTTTCTTT.

The chain is built from TRBV6-5 and TRBJ2-1; 9 nucleotides match TRBD2. J lost 6 bases, V lost 7 bases, and 10 bases had no gene match. CDR1 is MNHEY, CDR2 SVGAGI, per germline. The CDR3 totals 15 residues. The CDR3 is CASTTIAGVANEQFF. In nucleotides, the CDR3 is TGTGCCAGCACGACCATAGCGGGAGTGGCCAATGAGCAGTTCTTC.

This clone was detected only a few times. CDR3 bases: TGTGCCAGCAGTTACATCCCATCGACAGTGTATAATTCACCCCTCCACTTT. As protein: CASSYIPSTVYNSPLHF. This sequence joins TRBV6-2 or TRBV6-3 and TRBJ1-6; weak D call: TRBD1 (5 bases). The CDR3 contains 17 residues. Trimming cost V 2 bases and J 4 bases, with 15 bases left between them. Germline V gene sequence: CDR1 MNHEY, CDR2 SVGEGT.

J is TRBJ2-5 and V is TRBV5-1; 9 bases fit TRBD1. Per germline, CDR1 SGHRS and CDR2 YFSETQ. The CDR3 runs 14 residues. Trimming cost V 4 bases and J 3 bases; bases outside gene matches: 4. The CDR3 here is CASSLTGGKETQYF. In DNA form, the CDR3 reads TGCGCCAGCAGCCTGACAGGGGGGAAAGAGACCCAGTACTTC.

The count of this clone is one. The J gene is TRBJ1-3, the V gene TRBV15; 7 bases line up with TRBD1. The CDR3 covers 15 residues. J lost 4 bases, V lost 5 bases, and 8 bases had no gene match. Germline V gene lookup returns CDR1 LNHNV and CDR2 YYDKDF (reference sequence). CDR3: CATSGRTGAGNTIYF. The CDR3 DNA follows: TGTGCCACCAGCGGAAGGACAGGTGCAGGAAACACCATATATTTT.

This chain links TRBV9 with TRBJ2-3, with D hard to call. The CDR3 sequence is 16 residues long. With 0 bases removed from V and 0 bases from J, the gap between germline ends came to 11 bases. The germline gives CDR1 SGDLS, CDR2 YYNGEE. CDR3 in amino acids: CASSVVTTPSTDTQYF. The CDR3 coding sequence is TGTGCCAGCAGCGTAGTAACAACCCCTAGCACAGATACGCAGTATTTT.

This clone was seen a handful of times. V is TRBV5-4 and J is TRBJ2-5; 10 nucleotides match TRBD2. The CDR3 is 15 amino acids. From germline, CDR1 is SGHNT and CDR2 YYREEE (reference sequence). V lost 4 bases and J lost 5; bases outside the gene matches: 8. In DNA form, the CDR3 reads TGTGCCAGCAGCACCCCTAGCGGGGGTAGGGAGACCCAGTACTTC. This sequence encodes CASSTPSGGRETQYF.

The chain recombines TRBV9 with TRBJ1-3; 7 positions agree with TRBD1. This CDR3 contains 14 residues. The V and J ends lost 4 bases and 4 bases, in that order; junction bases with no gene match: 5. CDR1 and CDR2 (germline): SGDLS, YYNGEE. CDR3 nucleotides: TGTGCCAGCAGCCCGACAGGGAACGGAAACACCATATATTTT. It yields the protein CASSPTGNGNTIYF.

The chain carries TRBV27 and TRBJ1-1, with a possible D match to TRBD1 (6 bases). CDR1 MNHEY and CDR2 SMNVEV come from the germline V gene (reference sequence). The V gene lost 2 bases and the J gene lost 5 bases, with 21 bases spanning the gap. CDR3 length equals 17 residues. The CDR3 DNA follows: TGTGCCAGCAGTTTAGTTACAGGGTTGGGAACGGGTACTGAAGCTTTCTTT. Translated: CASSLVTGLGTGTEAFF.

This sequence joins TRBV5-1 and TRBJ2-1, with 8 bases that match TRBD2. The CDR3 spans 14 residues. Germline CDR1 SGHRS, CDR2 YFSETQ. V was clipped by 3 bases and J by 6 bases; unmatched bases: 5. The CDR3 nucleotides are TGCGCCAGCAGCTACGGGGGGGAAGGCAATGAGCAGTTCTTC. Its translation: CASSYGGEGNEQFF.

This clone was observed a handful of times. The rearrangement joins TRBV4-3 to TRBJ2-7; no definite D call. Germline V gene data show CDR1 as LGHNA and CDR2 as YSLEER. With 3 bases removed from V and 0 bases from J, the gap between germline ends came to 12 bases. The CDR3 length is 15 residues. This CDR3 reads CASSQRGGASYEQYF. The CDR3 DNA reads TGCGCCAGCAGCCAGAGAGGTGGAGCCTCCTACGAGCAGTACTTC.

The chain couples TRBV7-9 to TRBJ2-3; TRBD1 aligns across 8 bases. V trimming: 0 bases; J trimming: 3 bases; junction bases outside the gene matches: 11. In germline, CDR1 is SEHNR, CDR2 FQNEAQ (reference sequence). The CDR3 runs 18 residues. In DNA form, the CDR3 reads TGTGCCAGCAGCTTAGCCTCGGGCAGGGGGCGGCGTACAGATACGCAGTATTTT. Residues: CASSLASGRGRRTDTQYF.

The chain couples TRBV7-8 to TRBJ2-5, with 9 positions matching TRBD1. The V segment lost 5 bases and the J segment 1 base; nucleotides outside the gene matches: 5. CDR1 SGHVS and CDR2 FQNEAQ come from the germline V gene. This CDR3 contains 15 residues. The CDR3 nucleotides are TGTGCCAGCAGCGCGAAACAGGGGGCCCAAGAGACCCAGTACTTC. Translation: CASSAKQGAQETQYF.

V usage is TRBV29-1 and J usage is TRBJ2-1; 8 bases agree with TRBD1. The CDR3 extends over 13 amino acids. V lost 8 bases and J lost 6; bases outside the gene matches: 9. The germline gives CDR1 SQVTM, CDR2 ANQGSEA. DNA of the CDR3: TGCAGCTCACACAGGGGGATTGGCAATGAGCAGTTCTTC. Translated, it gives CSSHRGIGNEQFF.

The chain has TRBV6-2 or TRBV6-3 and TRBJ2-6; TRBD1 matches at 7 bases. The junction had 3 bases not matched to a gene; V was cut back by 5 bases and J by 2 bases. The length of the CDR3 is 15 residues. From germline, CDR1 is MNHEY and CDR2 SVGEGT. CDR3 nucleotide sequence: TGTGCCAGCAGTGCGACAGGGACTGGGGCCAACGTCCTGACTTTC. This codes for CASSATGTGANVLTF.

The chain employs TRBV7-8 and TRBJ1-5; TRBD1 matches at 11 bases. V lost 5 bases and J lost 6; bases outside the gene matches: 6. CDR3 length equals 15 residues. CDR1 is SGHVS, CDR2 FQNEAQ, per germline. The CDR3 bases are TGTGCCAGCAGCCCCGGGACAGGGGGTATTCAGCCCCAGCATTTT. Translating it yields CASSPGTGGIQPQHF.

This rearrangement joins TRBV7-2 to TRBJ1-2; TRBD1 matches 8 bases. The V segment lost 1 base and the J segment 4 bases; nucleotides outside the gene matches: 5. There are 15 residues in the CDR3. Germline loops: CDR1 SGHTA, CDR2 FQGNSA. CDR3 DNA sequence: TGTGCCAGCAGCTTAGGGTCAACAGGGGGCTATGGCTACACCTTC. It specifies CASSLGSTGGYGYTF.

This chain links TRBV20-1 with TRBJ2-1; possible D gene TRBD2, 5 bases. This CDR3 region has 15 residues. Germline values: CDR1 DFQATT, CDR2 SNEGSKA (reference sequence). V was clipped by 3 bases and J by 2 bases, with 14 bases between them. CDR3 sequence: CSASENPGAYNEQFF. The CDR3 region has the DNA TGCAGTGCTAGTGAGAACCCCGGGGCCTACAATGAGCAGTTCTTC.

The chain employs TRBV18 and TRBJ1-1; 9 nucleotides line up with TRBD1. Germline CDR1 and CDR2: KGHSH and LQKENI. V was pared by 3 bases and J by 8 bases, with 7 bases of the junction left unmatched. This CDR3 comprises 14 residues. The CDR3 DNA reads TGTGCCAGCTCACCGACAGGGGGGGGTTTAGAAGCTTTCTTT. It is translated as CASSPTGGGLEAFF.